The 14 T cell receptor beta chains below were found in one sample sequenced in a study of T cells in Graves' hyperthyroidism and ophthalmopathy. What was amplified from RNA transcripts were TCR beta CDR3 regions. An initial round of RT-PCR targeting the TCR CDR3 relied on the HTBI primer set. One entry per CDR3 protein results from TCRdb running MiXCR on the multiplex PCR reads. Altogether roughly 640,000 distinct CDR3 sequences are present, 15% to 20% being singletons, with the ten largest covering more than 3%. The sequenced sample was blood. All receptors derive from a woman between 35 and 50 years old with Graves' ophthalmopathy.

This clonotype was detected many times. This chain connects TRBV7-9 to TRBJ2-5; D is possibly TRBD2 (5 bases). This CDR3 is 12 amino acids long. With 4 bases removed from V and 5 bases from J, the gap between germline ends came to 8 bases. Germline V CDR1 and CDR2: SEHNR, FQNEAQ (reference sequence). CDR3 protein: CASSYGEETQYF. In nucleotides, the CDR3 is TGTGCCAGCAGCTACGGGGAGGAGACCCAGTACTTC.

This clonotype was seen at least ten times. This chain connects TRBV2 to TRBJ2-3; the D is unclear. The V gene lost 1 base and the J gene lost 7 bases, with 9 bases spanning the gap. There are 13 residues in the CDR3. Germline values: CDR1 SNHLY, CDR2 FYNNEI. The CDR3, as DNA: TGTGCCAGCAGTGAAGAGCGAGCGCATACGCAGTATTTT. Protein product: CASSEERAHTQYF.

The genes are TRBV19 and TRBJ2-1; TRBD2 is a possible D gene (6 bases). V was shortened by 1 base and J by 4 bases, with 11 bases between the two germline ends. The CDR3 is 15 amino acids. Germline V gives CDR1 LNHDA, CDR2 SQIVND (reference sequence). The chain's CDR3 is CASSIGPGRYNEQFF. DNA for the CDR3: TGTGCCAGTAGTATAGGGCCAGGGAGGTACAATGAGCAGTTCTTC.

This clonotype was counted only a few times. V and J are TRBV4-1 and TRBJ2-5; 13 nucleotides match TRBD2. Germline CDR1 and CDR2: MGHRA and YSYEKL. The CDR3 spans 16 residues. Trimming removed 2 bases from V and 4 bases from J; junction bases left unmatched: 4. The CDR3 here is CASSQLGTSGIETQYF. CDR3 nucleotides: TGCGCCAGCAGCCAACTAGGGACTAGCGGGATAGAGACCCAGTACTTC.

This clonotype was found many times. The CDR3 sequence: CASMRTGQNYGYTF. CDR3 bases: TGTGCCAGCATGCGGACAGGTCAAAACTATGGCTACACCTTC. The chain links TRBV27 to TRBJ1-2, with 7 bases aligning to TRBD1. CDR1 is MNHEY, CDR2 SMNVEV, per germline (reference sequence). The CDR3 consists of 14 residues. The J segment lost 2 bases and the V segment lost 7 bases, leaving 7 bases of the junction unmatched.

This clonotype was detected many times. The chain recombines TRBV20-1 with TRBJ1-1, with 9 bases aligning to TRBD1. CDR1 DFQATT and CDR2 SNEGSKA come from the germline V gene (reference sequence). J was trimmed by 9 bases and V by 6 bases; bases with no gene match: 11. The length of the CDR3 is 13 residues. CDR3 residues: CSAEGQGTSKAFF. In DNA, the CDR3 is TGCAGTGCCGAGGGACAGGGAACTTCCAAAGCTTTCTTT.

This clonotype was observed a few times. This chain connects TRBV7-3 to TRBJ1-6; D may be TRBD1 (5 bases). Trimming stripped 1 base from V and 8 bases from J, with 6 bases between. CDR1 is SGHTA, CDR2 FQGTGA, per germline. The CDR3 loop spans 13 amino acids. CDR3 DNA sequence: TGTGCCAGCAGCTTAAGGGGGGATTCACCCCTCCACTTT. The encoded protein is CASSLRGDSPLHF.

At least ten counts were recorded for this clonotype. J is TRBJ2-7 and V is TRBV2, with D possibly called TRBD1 or TRBD2 (6 bases each). V dropped 7 bases and J dropped 3 bases, with 16 bases sitting between them. Germline lookup yields CDR1 SNHLY and CDR2 FYNNEI. The CDR3 consists of 14 residues. CDR3 amino acids: CASTKGGPLYEQYF. CDR3 coding DNA: TGTGCCAGCACCAAGGGGGGACCGCTCTACGAGCAGTACTTC.

This clonotype was recorded many times. This sequence joins TRBV19 and TRBJ1-5, with TRBD1 identical over 8 bases. Germline V lookup: CDR1 LNHDA, CDR2 SQIVND (reference sequence). V trimming: 5 bases; J trimming: 1 base; junction bases outside the gene matches: 7. The CDR3 contains 16 residues. Here the CDR3 DNA reads TGTGCCAGTAGTCTCGCCAGGGGGCAAAGCAATCAGCCCCAGCATTTT. Protein: CASSLARGQSNQPQHF.

This clonotype appeared many times. This chain joins TRBV12-3 or TRBV12-4 and TRBJ1-3; weak D call: TRBD1 (5 bases). The CDR3 sequence is 15 residues long. V was shortened by 6 bases and J by 0 bases, with 12 bases between the two germline ends. This chain's CDR3 is CASSKTDYSGNTIYF. As DNA, the CDR3 is TGTGCCAGCAGCAAGACAGACTACTCTGGAAACACCATATATTTT.

J is TRBJ1-1 and V is TRBV5-1; the match to TRBD1 covers 9 bases. Germline CDR1 SGHRS, CDR2 YFSETQ. This CDR3 region has 16 residues. The J segment lost 3 bases and the V segment lost 4 bases, leaving 10 bases of the junction unmatched. In DNA, the CDR3 is TGCGCCAGCAGCAACGCTGGACAGGGGAGAGACACTGAAGCTTTCTTT. Translating gives CASSNAGQGRDTEAFF.

The chain is built from TRBV20-1 and TRBJ2-1, with D perhaps TRBD1 (6 bases). The V end was cut by 0 bases, the J end by 15 bases, with 12 bases between. The CDR3 extends over 11 amino acids. Germline V gene sequence: CDR1 DFQATT, CDR2 SNEGSKA (reference sequence). Here the CDR3 reads CSAREGRGLFF. CDR3 nucleotide sequence: TGCAGTGCTAGAGAGGGCAGGGGTCTGTTCTTC.

In this sample, this clonotype turned up many times. This chain links TRBV3-1 with TRBJ2-5, with 10 bases aligning to TRBD2. Germline loops: CDR1 LGHDT, CDR2 YNNKEL (reference sequence). CDR3 length: 18 amino acids. The ends lost 2 bases at V and 4 bases at J; junction bases unmatched: 13. The CDR3 DNA reads as TGTGCCAGCAGCCAAATGATAGGGGCTAGCGGGGGTCTAGAGACCCAGTACTTC. Its protein is CASSQMIGASGGLETQYF.

The sample holds many counts of this clonotype. The chain has TRBV28 and TRBJ2-5, with TRBD2 matching over 8 bases. V lost 6 bases, J lost 2 bases, and 11 bases stayed unmatched. Germline V gene data show CDR1 as MDHEN and CDR2 as SYDVKM. There are 16 residues in the CDR3. The CDR3 coding sequence is TGTGCCAGCAGCTTTTTTACTAGCGGAGATCAAGAGACCCAGTACTTC. This encodes CASSFFTSGDQETQYF.